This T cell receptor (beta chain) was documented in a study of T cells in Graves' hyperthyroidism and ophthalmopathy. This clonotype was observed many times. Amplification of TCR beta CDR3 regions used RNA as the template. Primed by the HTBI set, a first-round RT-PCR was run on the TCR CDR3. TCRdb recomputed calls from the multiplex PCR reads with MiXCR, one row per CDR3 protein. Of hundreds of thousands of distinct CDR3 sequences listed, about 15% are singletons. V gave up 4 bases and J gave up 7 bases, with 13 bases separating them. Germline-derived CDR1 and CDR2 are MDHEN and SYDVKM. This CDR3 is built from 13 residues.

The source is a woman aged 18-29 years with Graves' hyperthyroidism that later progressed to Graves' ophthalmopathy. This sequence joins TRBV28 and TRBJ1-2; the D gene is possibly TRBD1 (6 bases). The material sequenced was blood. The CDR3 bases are TGTGCCAGCAGTTATGAACAGGGATCTGGCTACACCTTC. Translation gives CASSYEQGSGYTF.